The 22 T cell receptor beta chains listed next were all sequenced from one sample in a study of blood T cell repertoires in COVID-19. Method: immunoSEQ multiplex PCR; TCRdb's copy keeps in-frame clones and lacks some. The repertoire consists of roughly 260,000 clones, with 91% occurring once and the leading ten covering around 1.3%. Sequences were obtained from PBMCs or T cells enriched from blood (not recorded which). The receptors here all came from a human donor in a cohort exposed to, infected with or recovered from COVID-19 (not recorded which). The donor label of this sample is uncertain.

The V and J genes are TRBV12-5 and TRBJ1-1; maybe TRBD1 (6 bases). Germline CDR1 and CDR2: LGHNT and FRNRAP. Trimming cost V 11 bases and J 0 bases, with 16 bases left between them. The CDR3 loop spans 14 amino acids. The CDR3 DNA follows: TGTGCTGGCCGGGATGGACAGATGAACACTGAAGCTTTCTTT. Protein sequence: CAGRDGQMNTEAFF.

This chain joins TRBV5-1 and TRBJ1-6; D unclear. The CDR3 runs 17 residues. Germline assignment: CDR1 SGHRS and CDR2 YFSETQ. The V gene lost 5 bases and the J gene lost 7 bases, with 22 bases spanning the gap. The CDR3: CASSGGFGGQRNSPLHF. The DNA of the CDR3 is TGCGCCAGCAGTGGCGGCTTTGGAGGGCAGCGGAATTCACCCCTCCACTTT.

Only a few counts were recorded for this clone. This CDR3 reads CASSSRTTGNTIYF. The DNA of the CDR3 is TGTGCCAGCAGTTCCCGGACAACAGGAAACACCATATATTTT. The chain combines TRBV6-5 with TRBJ1-3, with D tentatively TRBD1 (5 bases). This CDR3 spans 14 amino acids. Germline V gene lookup returns CDR1 MNHEY and CDR2 SVGAGI. V was cut by 4 bases and J by 4 bases, with 11 bases left in between.

This chain joins TRBV25-1 and TRBJ1-1, with D possibly TRBD1 on 6 matching bases. Germline values: CDR1 MGHDK, CDR2 SYGVNS. V dropped 6 bases and J dropped 5 bases, with 16 bases sitting between them. The CDR3 runs to 14 residues. CDR3 residues: CASSPGAGETEAFF. The CDR3 DNA follows: TGTGCCAGCAGCCCCGGAGCAGGGGAAACTGAAGCTTTCTTT.

The chain is built from TRBV4-1 and TRBJ2-7; 9 nucleotides align to TRBD1. CDR3 size: 15 residues. With 4 bases clipped from V and 1 base from J, the junction kept 5 bases outside the gene matches. Germline-derived CDR1 and CDR2 are MGHRA and YSYEKL. Here the CDR3 reads CASSRGQGLSYEQYF. The CDR3 DNA reads TGCGCCAGCAGCCGTGGACAGGGGTTATCCTACGAGCAGTACTTC.

The chain couples TRBV6-2 or TRBV6-3 to TRBJ1-2, with 7 bases that match TRBD1. The CDR3 covers 12 residues. The V segment lost 4 bases and the J segment 7 bases; nucleotides outside the gene matches: 3. Germline loops: CDR1 MNHEY, CDR2 SVGEGT. Here the CDR3 DNA reads TGTGCCAGCAGTTCGCCAGGGGGTGGCTACACCTTC. As protein: CASSSPGGGYTF.

V and J are TRBV6-2 or TRBV6-3 and TRBJ1-1; D not resolved. The CDR3 runs 17 residues. The V gene's germline CDR1 is MNHEY and CDR2 SVGEGT. V shed 5 bases and J shed 2 bases, with 21 bases lying between them. The CDR3 DNA is TGTGCCAGCAGTACTTGGCACGTGCGGCAGCCAAACACTGAAGCTTTCTTT. Protein product: CASSTWHVRQPNTEAFF.

The rearrangement joins TRBV6-6 to TRBJ1-2, with a weak D call TRBD1 (6 bases). CDR1 and CDR2 (germline): MNHNY, SVGAGI (reference sequence). The CDR3 runs 14 residues. Trimming shortened V by 5 bases and J by 8 bases, and 18 bases separated the two germline ends. The chain's CDR3 is CASSSRTELWGYTF. DNA for the CDR3: TGTGCCAGCAGTAGTAGGACAGAGCTCTGGGGCTACACCTTC.

In this sample, this clone turned up once. The CDR3 loop reads CASSSLWTGGDSHQETQYF. The CDR3 bases are TGTGCCAGCAGCTCCCTATGGACAGGGGGGGACAGTCATCAAGAGACCCAGTACTTC. The chain has TRBV7-9 and TRBJ2-5; 10 bases align to TRBD1. Germline CDR1 reads SEHNR; CDR2 reads FQNEAQ (reference sequence). The V segment lost 4 bases and the J segment 2 bases; nucleotides outside the gene matches: 16. The CDR3 has 19 amino acids.

The chain has TRBV6-4 and TRBJ1-2; the match to TRBD1 covers 7 bases. CDR3 length: 14 residues. The V segment lost 6 bases and the J segment 1 base; nucleotides outside the gene matches: 5. Germline assignment: CDR1 MRHNA and CDR2 SNTAGT. CDR3: CASRTGDSNYGYTF. CDR3 coding DNA: TGTGCCAGCAGGACCGGGGACAGTAACTATGGCTACACCTTC.

J is TRBJ1-2 and V is TRBV29-1; weak D call: TRBD1 (5 bases). The length of the CDR3 is 14 residues. CDR1 and CDR2 from the germline V gene are SQVTM and ANQGSEA. Trimming stripped 5 bases from V and 1 base from J, with 14 bases between. The CDR3 loop reads CSVFTGGNNYGYTF. The CDR3 DNA is TGCAGCGTTTTTACGGGGGGGAATAACTATGGCTACACCTTC.

The rearrangement joins TRBV19 to TRBJ1-5; D remains unclear. V was pared by 7 bases and J by 2 bases, with 15 bases between. This CDR3 has 15 residues. CDR1 is LNHDA, CDR2 SQIVND, per germline (reference sequence). The CDR3 nucleotides read TGTGCCAGTAAAGGGAGGCCGGAACGCAATCAGCCCCAGCATTTT. This codes for CASKGRPERNQPQHF.

This chain connects TRBV27 to TRBJ1-1, with a tentative D call TRBD1 (6 bases). The V gene lost 6 bases and the J gene lost 1 base, with 15 bases spanning the gap. Germline-derived CDR1 and CDR2 are MNHEY and SMNVEV (reference sequence). This CDR3 spans 15 amino acids. The CDR3 spells CASSLGGRANTEAFF. The CDR3 DNA reads as TGTGCCAGCAGCCTTGGGGGCAGAGCGAACACTGAAGCTTTCTTT.

The chain has TRBV4-1 and TRBJ1-6; tentatively, D is TRBD1 (6 bases). Germline CDR1 and CDR2: MGHRA and YSYEKL. Trimming removed 4 bases at V and 7 bases at J, with 17 bases between. The CDR3 is made up of 16 amino acids. The CDR3: CASSLYPQGNNSPLHF. DNA of the CDR3: TGCGCCAGCAGCCTATACCCCCAGGGGAACAATTCACCCCTCCACTTT.

V and J are TRBV27 and TRBJ1-5, with TRBD1 matching 10 bases. The CDR3 extends over 16 amino acids. Germline V gene data show CDR1 as MNHEY and CDR2 as SMNVEV (reference sequence). J lost 3 bases, V lost 5 bases, and 7 bases had no gene match. CDR3 nucleotides: TGTGCCAGCAGTGCCGGGACAGGGGCTTTCAATCAGCCCCAGCATTTT. Residues: CASSAGTGAFNQPQHF.

The chain carries TRBV4-1 and TRBJ2-5; no clear D gene. The CDR3 is 13 residues long. Trimming took 1 base from V and 2 from J, leaving 5 bases between them. Germline V gene sequence: CDR1 MGHRA, CDR2 YSYEKL. CDR3 amino acids: CASSQGLQETQYF. The DNA of the CDR3 is TGCGCCAGCAGCCAAGGTCTTCAAGAGACCCAGTACTTC.

The CDR3 region is CASSLYLTGLGGNEQFF. CDR3 in DNA: TGCGCCAGCAGCTTGTACCTCACGGGGTTGGGCGGGAATGAGCAGTTCTTC. The chain couples TRBV5-1 to TRBJ2-1; weak D call: TRBD2 (5 bases). This CDR3 contains 17 residues. Germline V gene sequence: CDR1 SGHRS, CDR2 YFSETQ. V was pared by 1 base and J by 7 bases, with 21 bases between.

The chain combines TRBV9 with TRBJ2-3; TRBD1 aligns across 8 bases. CDR1 and CDR2 (germline): SGDLS, YYNGEE. Trimming removed 3 bases from V and 4 bases from J; junction bases left unmatched: 10. The CDR3 loop spans 16 amino acids. The CDR3 protein is CASSAGSGGASDTQYF. In DNA form, the CDR3 reads TGTGCCAGCAGCGCGGGTTCAGGGGGCGCCTCAGATACGCAGTATTTT.

V gene TRBV5-4 combines with J gene TRBJ2-2, with 11 positions matching TRBD2. Trimming took 1 base from V and 6 from J; bases not matched to a gene: 8. The CDR3 is 17 residues long. Looked up from germline, CDR1 is SGHNT and CDR2 is YYREEE (reference sequence). CDR3 sequence (DNA): TGTGCCAGCAGCTTGAAATTAGCGGGGGGGCTCGCCGGGGAGCTGTTTTTT. It specifies CASSLKLAGGLAGELFF.

The chain carries TRBV2 and TRBJ1-1; 8 bases match TRBD1. Germline values: CDR1 SNHLY, CDR2 FYNNEI. The CDR3 runs 15 residues. The V segment lost 4 bases and the J segment 4 bases; nucleotides outside the gene matches: 8. CDR3 sequence: CASSASQGVGTEAFF. The CDR3, as DNA: TGTGCCAGCAGTGCATCACAGGGGGTCGGCACTGAAGCTTTCTTT.

The chain recombines TRBV19 with TRBJ2-7; 7 bases align to TRBD1. Germline values: CDR1 LNHDA, CDR2 SQIVND (reference sequence). The CDR3 runs 13 residues. V dropped 6 bases and J dropped 4; count of bases not matched to a gene: 6. CDR3 amino acids: CASSEGQPYEQYF. The CDR3 DNA reads as TGTGCCAGTAGCGAGGGACAGCCTTACGAGCAGTACTTC.

The rearrangement uses TRBV7-3 and TRBJ2-2; D not certain. Germline CDR1 reads SGHTA; CDR2 reads FQGTGA. The length of the CDR3 is 14 residues. The V gene lost 5 bases and the J gene lost 4 bases, with 11 bases spanning the gap. CDR3 protein: CASSPSASTGELFF. As DNA, the CDR3 is TGTGCCAGCAGCCCCTCGGCTAGCACCGGGGAGCTGTTTTTT.